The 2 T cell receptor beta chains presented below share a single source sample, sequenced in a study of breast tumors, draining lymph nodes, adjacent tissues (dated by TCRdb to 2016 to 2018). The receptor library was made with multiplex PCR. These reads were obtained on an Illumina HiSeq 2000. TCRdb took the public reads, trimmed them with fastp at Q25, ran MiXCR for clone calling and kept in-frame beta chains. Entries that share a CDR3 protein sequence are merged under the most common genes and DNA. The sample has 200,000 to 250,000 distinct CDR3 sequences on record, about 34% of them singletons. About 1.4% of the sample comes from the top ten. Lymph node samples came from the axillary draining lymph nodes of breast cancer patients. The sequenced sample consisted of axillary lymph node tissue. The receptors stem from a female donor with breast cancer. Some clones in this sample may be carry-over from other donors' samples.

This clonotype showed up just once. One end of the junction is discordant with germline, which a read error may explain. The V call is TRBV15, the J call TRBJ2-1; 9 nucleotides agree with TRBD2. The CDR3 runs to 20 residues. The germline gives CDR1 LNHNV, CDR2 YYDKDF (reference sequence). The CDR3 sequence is CATSGDLAGAITSSYNEQFF. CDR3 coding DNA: TGTGCCACCAGCGGAGATTTAGCGGGAGCCATCACCAGCTCCTACAATGAGCAGTTCTTC.

The CDR3 loop is CASSELDMTNQPQHF. The CDR3 DNA sequence: TGTGCCAGCAGTGAACTGGACATGACCAATCAGCCCCAGCATTTT. The chain joins TRBV6-1 to TRBJ1-5; possible D gene TRBD1, 5 bases. CDR1 and CDR2 from the germline V gene are MNHNS and SASEGT. V lost 2 bases to trimming and J lost 3 bases, with 11 bases between them. The length of the CDR3 is 15 residues.